The clone carrying this T cell receptor (beta chain) was picked up one time. The antigen is undetermined. Treatment denoted: some 19 received Ad26.COV2.S at low or high dose, single or two shots; a few received placebo; per-sample allocation not given. Samples analyzed were those drawn on day 63 after the first vaccine or placebo injection. The data derive from a study of Ad26.COV2.S vaccination and SARS-CoV-2 variants. Study findings and constraints: Higher spike-specific TCR breadth was found in vaccine recipients than in placebo recipients.

TCRdb's table, derived via immunoSEQ multiplex PCR, lists solely in-frame clones and lacks some. The repertoire holds about 350,000 clones, around 89% seen once, with around 4.5% in the top ten. Germline CDR1 reads SGHVS; CDR2 reads FQNEAQ. Germline trimming cut 8 bases from V and 1 base from J; bases unmatched to any gene: 2. This CDR3 has 13 amino acids. The V call is TRBV7-8, the J call TRBJ2-5; 9 nucleotides align to TRBD2. This receptor was identified in a person between 18 and 60 years old who received the Ad26.COV2.S COVID-19 vaccine or a placebo. The specimen was peripheral blood, collected in a trial of Ad26.COV2.S vaccine versus placebo. The CDR3 sequence: CASSAGGQETQYF. DNA of the CDR3: TGTGCCAGCTCAGCGGGGGGCCAAGAGACCCAGTACTTC.